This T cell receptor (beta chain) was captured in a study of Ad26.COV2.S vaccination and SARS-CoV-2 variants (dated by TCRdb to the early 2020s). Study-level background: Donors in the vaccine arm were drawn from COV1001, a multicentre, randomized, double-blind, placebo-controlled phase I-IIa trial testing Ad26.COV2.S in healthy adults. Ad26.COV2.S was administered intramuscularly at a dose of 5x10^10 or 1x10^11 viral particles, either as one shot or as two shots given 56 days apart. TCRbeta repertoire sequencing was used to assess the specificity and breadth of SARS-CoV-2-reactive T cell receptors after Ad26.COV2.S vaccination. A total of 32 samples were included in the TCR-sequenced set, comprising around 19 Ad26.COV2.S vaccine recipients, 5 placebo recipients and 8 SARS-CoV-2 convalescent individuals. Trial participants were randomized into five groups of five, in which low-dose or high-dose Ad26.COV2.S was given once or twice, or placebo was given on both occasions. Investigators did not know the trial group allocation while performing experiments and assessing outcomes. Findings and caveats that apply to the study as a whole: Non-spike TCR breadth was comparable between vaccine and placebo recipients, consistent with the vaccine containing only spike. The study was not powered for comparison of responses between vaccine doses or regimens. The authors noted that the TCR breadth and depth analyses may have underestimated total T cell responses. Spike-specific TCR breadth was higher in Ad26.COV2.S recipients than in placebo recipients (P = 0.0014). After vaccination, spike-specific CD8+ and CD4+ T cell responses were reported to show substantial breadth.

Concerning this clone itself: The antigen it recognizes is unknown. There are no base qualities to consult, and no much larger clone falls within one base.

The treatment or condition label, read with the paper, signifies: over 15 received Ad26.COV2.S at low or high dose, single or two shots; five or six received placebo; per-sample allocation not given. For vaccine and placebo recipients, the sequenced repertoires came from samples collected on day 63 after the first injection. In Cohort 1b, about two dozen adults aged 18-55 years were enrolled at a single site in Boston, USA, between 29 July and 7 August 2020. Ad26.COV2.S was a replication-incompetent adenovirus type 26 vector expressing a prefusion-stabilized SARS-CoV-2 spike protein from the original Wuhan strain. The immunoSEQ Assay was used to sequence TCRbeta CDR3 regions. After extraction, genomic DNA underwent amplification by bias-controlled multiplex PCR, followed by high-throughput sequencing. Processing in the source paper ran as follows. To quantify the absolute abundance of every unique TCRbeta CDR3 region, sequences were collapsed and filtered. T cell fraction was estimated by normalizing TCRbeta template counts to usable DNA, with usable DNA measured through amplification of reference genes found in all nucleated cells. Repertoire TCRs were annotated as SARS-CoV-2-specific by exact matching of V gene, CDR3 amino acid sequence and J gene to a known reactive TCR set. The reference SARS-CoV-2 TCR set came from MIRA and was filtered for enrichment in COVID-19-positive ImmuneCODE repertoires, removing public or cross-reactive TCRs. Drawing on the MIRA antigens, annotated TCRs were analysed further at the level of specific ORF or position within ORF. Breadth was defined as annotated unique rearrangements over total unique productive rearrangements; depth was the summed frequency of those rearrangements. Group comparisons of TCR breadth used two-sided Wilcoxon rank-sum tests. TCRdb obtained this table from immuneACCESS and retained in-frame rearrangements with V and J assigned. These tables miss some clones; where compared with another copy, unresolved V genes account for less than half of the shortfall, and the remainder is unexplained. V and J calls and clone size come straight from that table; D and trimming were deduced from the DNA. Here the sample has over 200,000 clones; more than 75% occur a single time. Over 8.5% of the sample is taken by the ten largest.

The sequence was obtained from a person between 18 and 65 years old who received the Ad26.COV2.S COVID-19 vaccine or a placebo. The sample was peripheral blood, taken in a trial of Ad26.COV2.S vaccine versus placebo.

For the CDR3, the sequence is CAISEGLAGGSSYNEQFF. The DNA sequence is as follows: TGTGCCATCAGTGAAGGACTAGCGGGGGGGAGCTCCTACAATGAGCAGTTCTTC. The rearrangement combines TRBV10-3 with TRBJ2-1; TRBD2 aligns with 15 central bases. The germline V gene yields ENHRY for CDR1 and SYGVKD for CDR2. Trimmed from V: 3 bases; trimmed from J: 0 bases; junction bases lacking a gene match: 3. Including the terminal cysteine and phenylalanine, the CDR3 comprises 18 residues. The CDR3 DNA has 54 bases and is translated from base 1.